This TCR beta chain was retrieved from a study of T cell repertoires in cytomegalovirus infection (dated 2019 in TCRdb). General notes on the study: Peptide stimulations targeted recently identified HLA-C-restricted CMV epitopes, whose presentation resists viral immunomodulation, together with well-studied HLA-B-restricted epitopes. Because public TCR beta signatures pointed to carriage of CMV infection together with the matching HLA type, the HLA type of each donor mattered for the analysis. Study-wide findings and limitations: In both this cohort and an independent roughly 350-donor cohort, the cumulative frequency of public TCR beta family members distinguished carriers of CMV infection plus the relevant HLA type. In the ex vivo response, HLA-C-restricted CMV-specific TCR beta clonotypes were dominant, and in two of eight donors the single most frequent clonotype came from this HLA-C-restricted group.

The treatment or condition label here, explained by the study, means: in vitro stimulation with specific CMV peptide epitopes to enrich CMV-specific T cells. This clonotype was detected once. Its antigen is unknown. No much larger clone exists at a distance of one base, and base qualities are not known. One read offers little support. The CDR3 has 15 amino acids, counting the end cysteine and phenylalanine. Solely the CDR3 DNA is kept, with 45 bases framed from the first base. CDR1 and CDR2 (SGHDN, FVKESK) derive from the germline V gene. The germline V end is reduced by 2 bases and the J end by 3 bases; junction bases left unmatched: 4. Instrument used: Illumina HiSeq 1500. The public reads were run again by TCRdb, first through fastp at Q25 and then through MiXCR, and only productive beta chains were kept. CDR3 protein sequences are deduplicated, and each keeps its most common genes and DNA. A total of about half a million distinct CDR3 sequences appear in this sample, 33% of them only once. The top ten clonotypes cover 15% to 20% of the sample.

The chain is assembled from TRBV14 and TRBJ2-1; a stretch of 7 junction bases matches TRBD2. This specimen consisted of cultured PBMCs, obtained from culture after CMV antigen stimulation. The source is a human donor in good health (CMV status not recorded). Some clones in this sample may be carry-over from other donors' samples. CDR3 reads: CASSQRGSVYNEQFF. DNA sequence: TGTGCCAGCAGCCAACGCGGGAGTGTCTACAATGAGCAGTTCTTC.